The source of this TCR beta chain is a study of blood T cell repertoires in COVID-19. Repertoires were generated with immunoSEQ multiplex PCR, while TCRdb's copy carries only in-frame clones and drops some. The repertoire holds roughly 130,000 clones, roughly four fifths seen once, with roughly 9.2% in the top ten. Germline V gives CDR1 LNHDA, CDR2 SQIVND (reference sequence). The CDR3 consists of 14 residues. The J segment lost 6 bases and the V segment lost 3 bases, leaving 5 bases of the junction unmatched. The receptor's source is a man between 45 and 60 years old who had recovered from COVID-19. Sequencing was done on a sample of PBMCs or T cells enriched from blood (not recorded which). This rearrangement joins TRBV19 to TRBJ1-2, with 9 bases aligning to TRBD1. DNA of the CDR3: TGTGCCAGTAGTATCACAGGGGGCGTGGATGGCTACACCTTC. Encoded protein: CASSITGGVDGYTF. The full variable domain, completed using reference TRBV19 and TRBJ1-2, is DGGITQSPKYLFRKEGQNVTLSCEQNLNHDAMYWYRQDPGQGLRLIYYSQIVNDFQKGDIAEGYSVSREKKESFPLTVTSAQKNPTAFYLCASSITGGVDGYTFGSGTRLTVV.